Below, one TCR beta chain is given with its context. What it recognizes is unknown. At one boundary the junction diverges from the germline segment, which might be a read error. This specimen belongs to a study of tumor-infiltrating lymphocytes in primary liver carcinoma. Study-level information: About 3.65 to 8 million productive TCRbeta reads were obtained from the samples, with similar numbers across tissue types.

Whole-study findings and limits: About 8-25% of top clones, no more, were shared by all five regions.

Co-extracted RNA and DNA came from around 18-30 mg of unsorted bulk tissue. Sampling was performed at five separate regions of each tumor. The CDR3 has 15 amino acids. Per the germline V gene, CDR1 is SGHAT and CDR2 is FQDESV (reference sequence). Production of TCR beta cDNA used about 500 ng total RNA together with a constant-region primer. Modified slightly, ARM-PCR produced TCR beta libraries over three nested multiplex PCR rounds. Use of TRBV1-TRBV30 forward primers with a C-beta reverse primer characterized the first two PCR rounds, which lasted about 10 cycles each. One entry per CDR3 protein results from TCRdb running MiXCR on the multiplex PCR reads. This table has approximately 190,000 distinct CDR3 sequences, around 81% appearing once.

The sequenced material came from tumor tissue from primary liver carcinoma. This clonotype originated in a man in his forties with primary liver carcinoma and hepatitis B virus infection. The chain is built from TRBV11-1 and TRBJ2-7, with D perhaps TRBD2 (5 bases). The CDR3 bases are TGTGCCAGTAGCTCATTCCGGGATTCCTCCTACGAGCAGTACTTC. This gives the protein CASSSFRDSSYEQYF. Filled out from reference TRBV11-1 and TRBJ2-7, the complete variable domain reads EAEVAQSPRYKITEKSQAVAFWCDPISGHATLYWYRQILGQGPELLVQFQDESVVDDSQLPKDRFSAERLKGVDSTLKIQPAELGDSAMYLCASSSFRDSSYEQYFGPGTRLTVT.